Listed below are T cell receptor beta chains from one sample, sequenced in a study of T-cell reconstitution after alpha-beta-depleted transplantation in children. TCRdb ran MiXCR on the PCR reads and lists one entry per CDR3 protein. The sample has about 980,000 distinct CDR3 sequences, under 30% seen once. The sequences come from PBMCs, mostly from graft donor cells, collected 360 days after TCRalphabeta/CD19-depleted stem cell transplant. These receptors all come from a boy younger than two who had a stem cell transplant for SCID, so the T cells may come from the graft donor. Each CDR3 is given with its conserved first and last residue. A D gene is named only where the DNA matches it firmly. Size is stated for part of the rows, as once, few or many counts, or as a class when the clone is expanded.

d_call | clone_size | j_call | v_call | cdr3_nt | cdr3_aa
NA | NA | TRBJ2-5 | TRBV6-1 | TGTGCCAGCACCCTCGGGGGGCCCAAGAGTCAAGAGACCCAGTACTTC | CASTLGGPKSQETQYF
NA | few | TRBJ1-2 | TRBV7-2 | TGTGCCAGCACGGCAGGGGATATCTCTGGCTACACCTTC | CASTAGDISGYTF
NA | few | TRBJ2-5 | TRBV4-1 | TGCGCCAGCAGCCAAGAATCCGGGTTCAAGAAGACCCAGTACTTC | CASSQESGFKKTQYF
NA | NA | TRBJ2-2 | TRBV6-5 | TGTGCCAGCTTCCTTACAGGAAACACCGGGGAGCTGTTTTTT | CASFLTGNTGELFF
NA | NA | TRBJ2-7 | TRBV13 | TGTGCCAGCAGCTTTCTGCAGGGAACCGAGCAGTACTTC | CASSFLQGTEQYF
NA | many | TRBJ2-1 | TRBV5-1 | TGCGCCAGCAGCTTTTCAGGGGATAATTACAATGAGCAGTTCTTC | CASSFSGDNYNEQFF
NA | NA | TRBJ1-1 | TRBV7-2 | TGTGCCAGCAGCTTACGGGGACGTAAAACTGAAGCTTTCTTT | CASSLRGRKTEAFF
TRBD1 | few | TRBJ2-2 | TRBV6-1 | TGTGCCAGCAGTGGAGGGACAGGCGGGTGGGCCGGGGAGCTGTTTTTT | CASSGGTGGWAGELFF
NA | NA | TRBJ1-2 | TRBV29-1 | TGCAGCGTTGATGTGTGGGATCACTATGGCTACACCTTC | CSVDVWDHYGYTF
TRBD1 | NA | TRBJ2-1 | TRBV12-3/TRBV12-4 | TGTGCCAGCAGCCAAGGCGGACAGGGGGATTTTTTCGATGAGCAGTTCTTC | CASSQGGQGDFFDEQFF
TRBD1 | NA | TRBJ1-2 | TRBV5-1 | TGCGCCAGCAGCTTGGTCGGGACAGGGGAACGCTACACCTTC | CASSLVGTGERYTF
NA | few | TRBJ2-1 | TRBV24-1 | TGTGCCACCAGTGATCCACAGGGCGGGAATGAGCAGTTCTTC | CATSDPQGGNEQFF
TRBD2 | NA | TRBJ2-1 | TRBV20-1 | TGCAGTGCTACTCCCGATGGGAGGGGAGGCAATGAGCAGTTCTTC | CSATPDGRGGNEQFF
TRBD1 | few | TRBJ1-6 | TRBV20-1 | TGCAGTGCTAGTACAATCGGACAGGTCGAATCACCCCTCCACTTT | CSASTIGQVESPLHF
TRBD2 | NA | TRBJ2-1 | TRBV11-1 | TGTGCCAGCAGCTCGACTAGCGGGGGGGCCCCCAATGAGCAGTTCTTC | CASSSTSGGAPNEQFF
NA | NA | TRBJ1-2 | TRBV12-3/TRBV12-4 | TGTGCCAGCTCGCCGGGGAGGGATGGCTACACCTTC | CASSPGRDGYTF
TRBD2 | NA | TRBJ2-1 | TRBV20-1 | TGCAGTGCTAGTTCCTTAGCGGGGGTGAGCAATGAGCAGTTCTTC | CSASSLAGVSNEQFF
NA | NA | TRBJ2-5 | TRBV11-2 | TGTGCCAGCAGCTTAGGCTCGATGCAAGAGACCCAGTACTTC | CASSLGSMQETQYF
NA | NA | TRBJ1-3 | TRBV7-2 | TGTGCCAGCAGTCGACAGGAGACGGGAAACACCATATATTTT | CASSRQETGNTIYF
NA | many | TRBJ2-1 | TRBV5-6 | TGTGCCAGCAGCTCACTGCCTCGGGAGCAGTTCTTC | CASSSLPREQFF
NA | few | TRBJ1-4 | TRBV2 | TGTGCCAGCAGCGATCACGTTGCTAATGAAAAACTGTTTTTT | CASSDHVANEKLFF
TRBD1 | few | TRBJ1-2 | TRBV28 | TGTGCCAGCAGTTATCGACAGGGGGCGAGGTTTGGCTACACCTTC | CASSYRQGARFGYTF
TRBD2 | NA | TRBJ2-5 | TRBV12-3/TRBV12-4 | TGTGCCAGCAGTTTGGAGCGGGGGGTCCAAGAGACCCAGTACTTC | CASSLERGVQETQYF
TRBD2 | NA | TRBJ2-2 | TRBV20-1 | TGCAGTGCTAGAGGTTTCGGGCTAGCGGTGAACACCGGGGAGCTGTTTTTT | CSARGFGLAVNTGELFF
TRBD1 | few | TRBJ1-1 | TRBV5-1 | TGCGCCAGCAGTGCGAGACAGGGATCCGCTGAAGCTTTCTTT | CASSARQGSAEAFF
TRBD2 | NA | TRBJ2-2 | TRBV12-3/TRBV12-4 | TGTGCCAGCAGTTTTCCGGGACTAGCGGGGGGCAACACCGGGGAGCTGTTTTTT | CASSFPGLAGGNTGELFF
NA | NA | TRBJ1-5 | TRBV12-3/TRBV12-4 | TGTGCCAGCAGTCCTTCCGGGACGCCCAAGGGGAGCAATCAGCCCCAGCATTTT | CASSPSGTPKGSNQPQHF
NA | few | TRBJ2-3 | TRBV7-8 | TGTGCCAGCAGCTTTAACCAGGGGGAGGTGACAGATACGCAGTATTTT | CASSFNQGEVTDTQYF
NA | NA | TRBJ2-7 | TRBV7-2 | TGTGCCAGCAGCTTAGGTCCAGGAGACTACGAGCAGTACTTC | CASSLGPGDYEQYF
NA | NA | TRBJ1-2 | TRBV20-1 | TGCAGTGCTAGCCCGTCTGTCGCTAACTATGGCTACACCTTC | CSASPSVANYGYTF
NA | NA | TRBJ2-7 | TRBV3-1 | TGTGCCAGCAGCCAATCGCGGGGGCGCGAGCAGTACTTC | CASSQSRGREQYF
TRBD1 | NA | TRBJ2-1 | TRBV4-3 | TGCGCCAGCAGCCAAGTATCAGTCACCGGGACAGGGGGGAATGAGCAGTTCTTC | CASSQVSVTGTGGNEQFF
NA | few | TRBJ2-5 | TRBV4-2 | TGTGCCAGCAGCCAAGCCGGAGGGTCGACAGATCAAGAGACCCAGTACTTC | CASSQAGGSTDQETQYF